The 16 T cell receptor beta chains below were found in one sample sequenced in a study of cytomegalovirus exposure and HLA in healthy donors (dated by TCRdb to 2016 to 2017). Library preparation was by the immunoSEQ multiplex PCR assay. For the multiplex PCR, a mixture combining 60 forward primers for TCR Vbeta segments and 13 reverse primers for TCR Jbeta segments was used. The source is immuneACCESS, and TCRdb retained only in-frame sequences with V and J called. Part of the clones is not carried over; for the studies checked, unresolved V genes explain less than half of this, and the remainder is unexplained. This sample gives some 100,000 clones in total; 65% to 85% of them show up just once. Approximately 16% of the sample rests with the top ten. The sample comprised PBMCs. The source of these receptors is a man aged 45-65 years in good health and CMV-seropositive.

The chain links TRBV27 to TRBJ2-7; 8 nucleotides line up with TRBD1. This CDR3 is built from 15 residues. The germline V gene has CDR1 MNHEY and CDR2 SMNVEV (reference sequence). After removal of 3 bases from V and 2 bases from J, the junction contained 6 bases not matched to a gene. The DNA for the CDR3 is TGTGCCAGCAGTTTGCGGGACAGGCGCACCTACGAGCAGTACTTC. It specifies CASSLRDRRTYEQYF.

V usage is TRBV18 and J usage is TRBJ2-4, with D maybe TRBD1 (6 bases). V lost 3 bases to trimming and J lost 5 bases, with 11 bases between them. Germline V gene sequence: CDR1 KGHSH, CDR2 LQKENI. The CDR3 contains 14 residues. The CDR3 is CASSPSTGQNIQYF. CDR3 in DNA: TGTGCCAGCTCACCTTCGACAGGACAAAACATTCAGTACTTC. Variable domain in full (rest from reference TRBV18 and TRBJ2-4): NAGVMQNPRHLVRRRGQEARLRCSPMKGHSHVYWYRQLPEEGLKFMVYLQKENIIDESGMPKERFSAEFPKEGPSILRIQQVVRGDSAAYFCASSPSTGQNIQYFGAGTRLSVL.

The chain uses TRBV11-3 and TRBJ2-3, with D possibly matching TRBD1 (6 bases). CDR3 size: 13 residues. V lost 5 bases and J lost 7, with 13 bases in between. The germline V gene has CDR1 SGHNT and CDR2 YENEEA. The CDR3 coding sequence is TGTGCCAGCAGCGCTCAACAGGGAAATACGCAGTATTTT. Residues: CASSAQQGNTQYF.

CDR3 in amino acids: CASGRTGTSFFSEQFF. In DNA form, the CDR3 reads TGTGCTAGTGGCCGAACCGGGACTAGCTTTTTCAGTGAGCAGTTCTTC. The V gene is TRBV12-5, the J gene TRBJ2-1; 9 positions agree with TRBD2. J gave up 9 bases and V 6 bases, and 15 bases lay outside the gene matches. CDR3 length: 16 residues. Germline-derived CDR1 and CDR2 are LGHNT and FRNRAP.

J is TRBJ1-5 and V is TRBV5-8; the D is unclear. The CDR3 is 14 amino acids. Germline-derived CDR1 and CDR2 are SGHTS and YDEGEE. The ends were cut back, 1 base at V and 3 bases at J, with 8 bases in the middle. The chain's CDR3 is CASSLRASNQPQHF. The CDR3 bases are TGTGCCAGCAGCTTGCGAGCTTCCAATCAGCCCCAGCATTTT.

This chain links TRBV19 with TRBJ2-7, with 9 bases that match TRBD1. The CDR3 has 14 residues. The V and J ends lost 3 bases and 3 bases, in that order; junction bases with no gene match: 3. Germline CDR1 reads LNHDA; CDR2 reads SQIVND (reference sequence). CDR3 coding DNA: TGTGCCAGTAGTATCCGGGACAGGGTCTACGAGCAGTACTTC. Translating it yields CASSIRDRVYEQYF.

The chain is built from TRBV2 and TRBJ1-4, with D hard to call. The CDR3 has 11 residues. Trimming shortened V by 6 bases and J by 5 bases, and 4 bases separated the two germline ends. Germline V gene lookup returns CDR1 SNHLY and CDR2 FYNNEI. For the CDR3, the DNA is TGTGCCAGCAGGAGGAATGAAAAACTGTTTTTT. The encoded protein is CASRRNEKLFF.

This rearrangement joins TRBV18 to TRBJ1-1; 8 positions match TRBD1. Germline V CDR1 and CDR2: KGHSH, LQKENI. CDR3 length equals 13 residues. Trimming cost V 2 bases and J 7 bases; bases outside gene matches: 3. This chain's CDR3 is CASSPGTGNEAFF. DNA of the CDR3: TGTGCCAGCTCACCAGGGACAGGCAATGAAGCTTTCTTT.

This clone was counted a few times. V is TRBV2 and J is TRBJ1-2; D not certain. CDR3 length: 14 amino acids. CDR1 and CDR2 from the germline V gene are SNHLY and FYNNEI. V lost 3 bases and J 8 bases, leaving 16 bases between the germline ends. The CDR3, as DNA: TGTGCCAGCAGTGATATGCGGGGATGGAGCGGCTACACCTTC. Protein sequence: CASSDMRGWSGYTF.

This chain links TRBV12-2 with TRBJ2-1; TRBD2, as called in the table, went unchecked against the DNA. TRBV12-2 is a listed pseudogene. The CDR3 has 16 residues. The CDR3, as DNA: TGTGCAAGTCGCTTGGAAAGCGGAGGAAGGCCCCATGAGCAGTTCTTC. This gives the protein CASRLESGGRPHEQFF.

The rearrangement joins TRBV5-4 to TRBJ1-2; TRBD1 aligns across 7 bases. V was pared by 4 bases and J by 3 bases, with 9 bases of the junction left unmatched. The CDR3 loop spans 15 amino acids. CDR1 and CDR2 from the germline V gene are SGHNT and YYREEE (reference sequence). In nucleotides, the CDR3 is TGTGCCAGCAGCCCCAGGACAGGTTCCGACTATGGCTACACCTTC. It encodes CASSPRTGSDYGYTF.

This chain joins TRBV5-1 and TRBJ1-2; D remains ambiguous. CDR3 length equals 13 residues. V was cut by 0 bases and J by 6 bases, with 9 bases left in between. Germline lookup yields CDR1 SGHRS and CDR2 YFSETQ. In DNA, the CDR3 is TGCGCCAGCAGCTTGGGCGGGGTGCATGGCTACACCTTC. As protein: CASSLGGVHGYTF.

CDR3 sequence reads: CASGEGGNEQFF. In DNA form, the CDR3 reads TGTGCCAGCGGGGAGGGGGGGAATGAGCAGTTCTTC. The chain has TRBV7-9 and TRBJ2-1, with D tentatively TRBD2 (7 bases). Trimming left V 8 bases short and J 7 bases short, with 12 bases between. This CDR3 has 12 amino acids. Germline V gene lookup returns CDR1 SEHNR and CDR2 FQNEAQ (reference sequence).

This clone was detected only a few times. The sample contains more than one DNA sequence encoding this CDR3. This rearrangement joins TRBV5-1 to TRBJ1-1, with D uncertain. Germline V gene lookup returns CDR1 SGHRS and CDR2 YFSETQ. The germline V and J ends were trimmed by 0 bases and 1 base, with 7 bases remaining between them. The CDR3 consists of 14 residues. The CDR3 here is CASSLVAGNTEAFF. The CDR3, as DNA: TGCGCCAGCAGCTTGGTGGCGGGGAACACTGAAGCTTTCTTT.

This clone was seen just once. The chain couples TRBV15 to TRBJ2-2; 10 nucleotides align to TRBD2. CDR3 size: 14 residues. V lost 7 bases and J lost 6; bases outside the gene matches: 5. Looked up from germline, CDR1 is LNHNV and CDR2 is YYDKDF (reference sequence). CDR3 coding DNA: TGTGCCACCACCCTAGCGGGAGTGGCCGGGGAGCTGTTTTTT. It encodes CATTLAGVAGELFF.

The J gene is TRBJ1-2, the V gene TRBV18, with D unresolved. Germline-derived CDR1 and CDR2 are KGHSH and LQKENI. This CDR3 has 14 residues. V lost 2 bases to trimming and J lost 2 bases, with 9 bases between them. The CDR3 sequence is CASSPNSRNYGYTF. As DNA, the CDR3 is TGTGCCAGCTCACCAAACAGTCGCAACTATGGCTACACCTTC. The variable domain in full, with the rest retrieved from reference TRBV18 and TRBJ1-2, is NAGVMQNPRHLVRRRGQEARLRCSPMKGHSHVYWYRQLPEEGLKFMVYLQKENIIDESGMPKERFSAEFPKEGPSILRIQQVVRGDSAAYFCASSPNSRNYGYTFGSGTRLTVV.